The table lists the clone carrying this TCR beta chain with a few counts. This sample was taken from a study of early T cells in non-severe SARS-CoV-2 infection. Study-wide context: Sequencing used unsorted whole-blood bulk RNA, so chains lack pairing.

cDNA molecules, individually, were tagged with unique molecular identifiers. TCRdb reprocessed the 5' RACE reads with MiXCR, giving one entry per CDR3 protein. The profile shows about 45,000 distinct CDR3 sequences, roughly an eighth of them singletons. Germline V lookup: CDR1 SGDLS, CDR2 YYNGEE. The V end lost 3 bases, the J end lost 10 bases, and 17 bases lay between the germline ends. The CDR3 length is 15 residues. This chain links TRBV9 with TRBJ1-6; weak D call: TRBD1 (5 bases). The TCR comes from an adult who was a healthcare worker with PCR-confirmed SARS-CoV-2 infection or an uninfected control (not recorded which). Sequencing was performed on whole blood. CDR3 in amino acids: CASSEETGRESPLHF. As DNA, the CDR3 is TGTGCCAGCAGCGAAGAAACGGGACGGGAGTCACCCCTCCACTTT.